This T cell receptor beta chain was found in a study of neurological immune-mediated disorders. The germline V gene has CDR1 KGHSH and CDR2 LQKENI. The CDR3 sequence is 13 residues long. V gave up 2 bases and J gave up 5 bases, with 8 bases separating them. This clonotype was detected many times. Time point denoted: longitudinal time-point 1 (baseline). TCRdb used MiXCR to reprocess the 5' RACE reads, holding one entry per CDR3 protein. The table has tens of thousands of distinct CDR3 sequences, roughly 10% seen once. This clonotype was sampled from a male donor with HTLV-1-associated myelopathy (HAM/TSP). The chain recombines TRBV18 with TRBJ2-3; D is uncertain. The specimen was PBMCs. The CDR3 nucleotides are TGTGCCAGCTCACCAGCTAACAGAGATACGCAGTATTTT. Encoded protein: CASSPANRDTQYF.